This T cell receptor beta chain was observed in a study of blood T cells in healthy people across ages (dated by TCRdb to the mid-2010s). Regarding the complete study: Template switching captured roughly one uniquely barcoded TCR beta cDNA molecule per two T cells in model experiments. Age-related changes in TCR beta repertoire diversity were measured in the study by deep sequencing normalized with unique cDNA molecular identifiers. Two additional independent replicas of 1 million unique cDNA reads from the same blood draw were analyzed for two donors (one aged 18 to 29 and one aged 80 or older). Four age groups were formed from the donors: young (average 16 years), middle-aged (approximately 40), aged (around 68) and long-lived (roughly 81). Donors of different ages were randomly distributed across sequencing lanes to avoid experimental bias.

The receptor library was made with 5' RACE. This sample was sequenced with an Illumina HiSeq 2500. A second PCR of roughly 7 to 11 cycles was performed with a sample-barcoded 5' primer and a J-beta primer mix. Each TCR beta cDNA molecule received a unique molecular identifier from a template-switch 5' adaptor carrying 12 random nucleotides. Each sample yielded at least 2.5 million CDR3-containing paired-end reads. First-strand cDNA was synthesized from all RNA with the Mint cDNA synthesis kit, primed by a TRBC-specific oligonucleotide. After uracil-DNA glycosylase treatment, a first 18-cycle PCR used universal primers M1SS and BC2_uni_R on all cDNA. As for how the authors treated the data: For normalization, 1 million high-quality reads were randomly selected from each sample, with every read carrying a distinct molecular identifier. Instead of being binned into consensus sequences, reads with shared molecular identifiers were discarded. CDR3 identification, clonotype clustering and error correction used MiTCR with a Q25 quality threshold and the strictest error-elimination algorithm. A nonparametric unseen species model with Euler transformation was used to estimate a lower bound on total TCR beta diversity. In TCRdb, the public reads were trimmed at Q25 with fastp and aligned with MiXCR, with productive beta chains retained. Each record represents a unique CDR3 protein, reported with the most common genes and DNA among its rows. TCRdb, not the authors, supplied the V and J calls. The sample table holds about 720,000 distinct CDR3 sequences, of which 20% to 25% were seen once. The top ten hold 22% of the sample.

Results and caveats for the whole study, not just this receptor: There was a strong correlation between observed TCR beta diversity and the percentage of naive T cells measured by flow cytometry. Estimates of total diversity based on one million sequenced T cells were considered lower bounds and underestimates. Conclusive comparison of naive and antigen-experienced compartments was prevented by the profiling of bulk unsorted PBMCs. Because donor CMV infection status was unknown, age-related changes in expanded clonotypes were potentially confounded. As age increased, observed TCR beta diversity per million T cells dropped in a roughly linear way, and a significant reduction was already evident by age 40. Compared with the aged group, the long-lived group had more naive CD4+ T cells, fewer expanded clones and increased TCR diversity, suggesting age selection.

Donors were approximately 42 systemically healthy Caucasian individuals from Russia aged roughly 6 to 90 years. Approximately 10 milliliters of peripheral blood were collected from each donor into EDTA-treated Vacutainer tubes. Ficoll-Paque density-gradient centrifugation was used to isolate PBMCs, with at least 6 million obtained per sample. Trizol reagent was used to extract total RNA from PBMCs, with at least 5.5 micrograms per sample. For every donor, flow cytometry on a PBMC aliquot measured the percentage of naive CD45RAhigh/CD27high T cells. This clonotype was observed a few times. No antigen is known for it. The sample holds no much larger clone one base away, and base qualities are not on file. The sample taken for sequencing was blood. This clonotype was sampled from a man aged 65 to 85 in good health.

The CDR3 reads as follows: CSAIMTAANYGYTF. The nucleotides are TGCAGTGCTATTATGACGGCCGCTAACTATGGCTACACCTTC. Recombination joined TRBV20-1 with TRBJ1-2; the D gene cannot be resolved reliably. Trimming at the junction amounts to 4 bases on V and 0 bases on J, and the germline ends lie 12 bases apart. The germline V gene (reference sequence) supplies CDR1 DFQATT and CDR2 SNEGSKA. CDR3 length: 14 amino acids, cysteine to phenylalanine. The entry retains the CDR3 DNA only, 42 bases that are in frame from base 1.